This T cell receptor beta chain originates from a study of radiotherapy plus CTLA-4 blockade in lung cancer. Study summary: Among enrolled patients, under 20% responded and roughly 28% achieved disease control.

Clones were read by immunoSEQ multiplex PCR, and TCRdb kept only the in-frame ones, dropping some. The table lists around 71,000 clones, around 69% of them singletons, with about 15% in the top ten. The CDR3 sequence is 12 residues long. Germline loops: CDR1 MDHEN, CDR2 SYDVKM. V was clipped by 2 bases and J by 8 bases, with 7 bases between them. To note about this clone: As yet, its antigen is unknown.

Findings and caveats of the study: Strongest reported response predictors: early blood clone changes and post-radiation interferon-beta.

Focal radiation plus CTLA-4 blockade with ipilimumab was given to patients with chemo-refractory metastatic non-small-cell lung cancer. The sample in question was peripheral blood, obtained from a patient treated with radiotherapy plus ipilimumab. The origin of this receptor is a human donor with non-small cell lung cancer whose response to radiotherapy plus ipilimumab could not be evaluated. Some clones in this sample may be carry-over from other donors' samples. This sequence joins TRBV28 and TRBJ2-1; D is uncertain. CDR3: CASSLMAYEQFF. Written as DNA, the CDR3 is TGTGCCAGCAGTTTAATGGCTTATGAGCAGTTCTTC.